Below, 24 T cell receptor beta chains from the same sample are listed, as sequenced in a study of shared clonotypes between healthy human individuals (dated by TCRdb to 2019 to 2021). Library construction relied on the immunoSEQ multiplex PCR assay. TCRdb mirrors the immuneACCESS table, restricted to in-frame sequences. Some clones are absent from its copies; in checked studies, under half trace to an unresolved V gene, and the reason for the others is unknown. This sample comprises about 1.5 million clones, 95% to 99% of them detected only once. The top ten clonotypes cover 0.4% to 0.45% of the sample. Material: naive CD4+ T cells sorted from blood. The cell subset or site tag for this specimen amounts to: CD45RA+ positively selected. All receptors derive from a man aged 30 to 45 in good health.

Worth noting for this clone: The same CDR3 can be traced to other DNA sequences in this sample. The chain is built from TRBV6-5 and TRBJ2-7, with D tentatively TRBD2 (5 bases). This CDR3 has 15 amino acids. CDR1 and CDR2 (germline): MNHEY, SVGAGI. The V and J ends lost 0 bases and 0 bases respectively, with 9 bases between them. CDR3 in DNA: TGTGCCAGCAGTTACTCGGCGGGTAGCTCCTACGAGCAGTACTTC. As protein: CASSYSAGSSYEQYF.

V is TRBV19 and J is TRBJ1-2; TRBD1 matches 7 bases. CDR3 length equals 13 residues. Losses at the gene ends were 5 bases for V and 3 bases for J; bases not matched to a gene: 3. Looked up from germline, CDR1 is LNHDA and CDR2 is SQIVND (reference sequence). The CDR3 DNA sequence: TGTGCCAGTAGTCACCAGGGGGACTATGGCTACACCTTC. This translates into CASSHQGDYGYTF.

The chain couples TRBV6-1 to TRBJ2-3; 8 positions agree with TRBD1. Germline-derived CDR1 and CDR2 are MNHNS and SASEGT. V trimming: 1 base; J trimming: 2 bases; junction bases outside the gene matches: 2. This CDR3 spans 15 amino acids. For the CDR3, the DNA is TGTGCCAGCAGTGAAGGGACAGGGCACACAGATACGCAGTATTTT. It codes for CASSEGTGHTDTQYF.

As regards this clone: The same CDR3 arises from other DNA sequences in this sample as well. The chain joins TRBV27 to TRBJ2-7; 9 bases fit TRBD1. J gave up 1 base and V 9 bases, and 4 bases lay outside the gene matches. The CDR3 has 13 amino acids. Germline V CDR1 and CDR2: MNHEY, SMNVEV (reference sequence). Written as DNA, the CDR3 is TGTGCCAGTTGGGGACAGGGATCCTACGAGCAGTACTTC. Translation: CASWGQGSYEQYF.

This chain links TRBV5-4 with TRBJ2-5; TRBD1 aligns across 7 bases. CDR3 length equals 15 residues. CDR1 SGHNT and CDR2 YYREEE come from the germline V gene (reference sequence). The ends lost 2 bases at V and 3 bases at J; junction bases unmatched: 7. This chain's CDR3 is CASSFSSQGEETQYF. The CDR3 DNA reads as TGTGCCAGCAGCTTTTCCTCCCAGGGGGAAGAGACCCAGTACTTC.

The chain carries TRBV11-3 and TRBJ2-7, with 10 bases matching TRBD1. CDR1 is SGHNT and CDR2 is YENEEA in the germline V gene. The V segment lost 5 bases and the J segment 2 bases; nucleotides outside the gene matches: 3. The CDR3 consists of 14 residues. The CDR3 DNA reads as TGTGCCAGCAGCCGGACAGGGGGTCCCTACGAGCAGTACTTC. Protein product: CASSRTGGPYEQYF.

In its sample, this clone was seen once. The chain carries TRBV4-1 and TRBJ2-3; D tentatively reads TRBD1 or TRBD2 (5 bases each). CDR1 MGHRA and CDR2 YSYEKL come from the germline V gene. V was clipped by 1 base and J by 0 bases, with 29 bases between them. This CDR3 spans 22 amino acids. CDR3 sequence reads: CASSQVLDSGPSKESSTDTQYF. For the CDR3, the DNA is TGCGCCAGCAGCCAAGTCCTCGACTCGGGACCCAGTAAAGAATCTAGCACAGATACGCAGTATTTT.

On this clone: This sample also contains other DNA sequences that code for the same CDR3. CDR3 protein: CASSLDMNTEAFF. CDR3 in DNA: TGCGCCAGCAGCTTGGATATGAACACTGAAGCTTTCTTT. The chain is built from TRBV5-1 and TRBJ1-1; D not certain. Trimming stripped 0 bases from V and 0 bases from J, with 3 bases between. The germline V gene encodes CDR1 SGHRS and CDR2 YFSETQ. This CDR3 has 13 residues. Full variable domain (outside the CDR3, taken from reference TRBV5-1 and TRBJ1-1): KAGVTQTPRYLIKTRGQQVTLSCSPISGHRSVSWYQQTPGQGLQFLFEYFSETQRNKGNFPGRFSGRQFSNSRSEMNVSTLELGDSALYLCASSLDMNTEAFFGQGTRLTVV.

This chain uses TRBV5-4 with TRBJ2-2; TRBD2 matches at 11 bases. Unmatched junction bases numbered 7, after V lost 0 bases and J lost 6 bases. This CDR3 contains 17 residues. Germline loops: CDR1 SGHNT, CDR2 YYREEE (reference sequence). The CDR3 spells CASSLAVLAGGPGELFF. Written as DNA, the CDR3 is TGTGCCAGCAGCTTGGCGGTGTTAGCGGGAGGGCCCGGGGAGCTGTTTTTT.

Comment on this clone: The sample carries other DNA sequences with the same CDR3. V is TRBV7-2 and J is TRBJ2-3; D uncertain. The CDR3 has 11 amino acids. Germline V gene sequence: CDR1 SGHTA, CDR2 FQGNSA. Trimming took off 5 bases at V and 6 bases at J, with 6 bases between the two ends. The CDR3 loop reads CASSPRDTQYF. CDR3 DNA sequence: TGTGCCAGCAGCCCACGGGATACGCAGTATTTT.

The chain has TRBV7-9 and TRBJ2-1; either TRBD1 or TRBD2 may supply D (5 bases each). Between the trimmed V and J ends, which lost 5 bases and 6 bases, there was a span of 14 bases. Germline loops: CDR1 SEHNR, CDR2 FQNEAQ (reference sequence). The CDR3 consists of 14 residues. This CDR3 reads CASSPGDAGNEQFF. Written as DNA, the CDR3 is TGTGCCAGCAGCCCCGGGGACGCCGGCAATGAGCAGTTCTTC.

The V and J genes are TRBV7-2 and TRBJ2-3, with 8 bases matching TRBD2. V trimming: 4 bases; J trimming: 2 bases; junction bases outside the gene matches: 5. The germline CDR1 and CDR2 sequences are SGHTA and FQGNSA. CDR3 length: 15 amino acids. The CDR3 protein is CASSSFSGNTDTQYF. CDR3 DNA sequence: TGTGCCAGCAGCTCATTTAGCGGGAACACAGATACGCAGTATTTT.

The CDR3 is CASTLAGVVGDTQYF. The CDR3 region has the DNA TGTGCCAGCACCTTAGCGGGAGTAGTCGGAGATACGCAGTATTTT. V usage is TRBV6-1 and J usage is TRBJ2-3, with 9 bases fitting TRBD2. This CDR3 comprises 15 residues. Unmatched junction bases numbered 10, after V lost 7 bases and J lost 5 bases. Germline-derived CDR1 and CDR2 are MNHNS and SASEGT.

The chain has TRBV7-8 and TRBJ2-7, with D possibly called TRBD1 or TRBD2 (6 bases each). The CDR3 is made up of 16 amino acids. The germline V gene encodes CDR1 SGHVS and CDR2 FQNEAQ. Between the trimmed V and J ends, which lost 5 bases and 6 bases, there was a span of 23 bases. The CDR3 DNA reads as TGTGCCAGCAGCGGCCCTGGTTGGGGGGCAGGGCTCGAGCAGTACTTC. It codes for CASSGPGWGAGLEQYF.

V and J are TRBV5-3 and TRBJ2-7; no clear D gene. TRBV5-3 counts as an open reading frame of uncertain function. The length of the CDR3 is 12 residues. Deletions cut 8 bases from V and 7 bases from J, with 16 bases between. The CDR3 sequence: CASSRIRGEQYF. CDR3 nucleotides: TGTGCCAGCAGCCGCATACGTGGGGAGCAGTACTTC.

V usage is TRBV27 and J usage is TRBJ2-7, with 10 positions matching TRBD2. The V and J ends lost 5 bases and 1 base, in that order; junction bases with no gene match: 11. Germline loops: CDR1 MNHEY, CDR2 SMNVEV (reference sequence). This CDR3 contains 17 residues. The CDR3 DNA sequence: TGTGCCAGCAGTCTCTACAGACTAGCGGGTAAATCCTACGAGCAGTACTTC. Residues: CASSLYRLAGKSYEQYF.

This chain links TRBV7-6 with TRBJ2-3; D is ambiguous. There are 16 residues in the CDR3. V was pared by 5 bases and J by 2 bases, with 17 bases between. Germline V gene data show CDR1 as SGHVS and CDR2 as FNYEAQ. In nucleotides, the CDR3 is TGTGCCAGCAGCCTCGGCATTGGTCTCGCCACAGATACGCAGTATTTT. The encoded protein is CASSLGIGLATDTQYF.

The chain combines TRBV19 with TRBJ2-7; 7 bases map to TRBD2. V was pared by 3 bases and J by 2 bases, with 7 bases of the junction left unmatched. The CDR3 runs 15 residues. Germline V CDR1 and CDR2: LNHDA, SQIVND (reference sequence). CDR3: CASSIQRDKAYEQYF. The CDR3 coding sequence is TGTGCCAGTAGTATTCAGCGGGATAAAGCCTACGAGCAGTACTTC.

The rearrangement links TRBV29-1 to TRBJ2-2; D remains ambiguous. V lost 6 bases and J 4 bases, leaving 21 bases between the germline ends. CDR1 SQVTM and CDR2 ANQGSEA come from the germline V gene. This CDR3 comprises 16 residues. The CDR3 here is CSVEDVQIRGTGELFF. CDR3 DNA: TGCAGCGTAGAGGACGTGCAGATCAGAGGCACCGGGGAGCTGTTTTTT.

V is TRBV4-1 and J is TRBJ2-7; 7 nucleotides align to TRBD2. This CDR3 region has 16 residues. The junction had 5 bases not matched to a gene; V was cut back by 0 bases and J by 0 bases. Germline CDR1 and CDR2: MGHRA and YSYEKL. CDR3 amino acids: CASSQDWSGVSYEQYF. CDR3 sequence (DNA): TGCGCCAGCAGCCAAGATTGGAGCGGGGTCTCCTACGAGCAGTACTTC.

The CDR3 sequence: CASPGGVTEAFF. In nucleotides, the CDR3 is TGTGCCAGCCCAGGGGGGGTCACTGAAGCTTTCTTT. The V and J genes are TRBV25-1 and TRBJ1-1, with 7 bases aligning to TRBD1. Germline lookup yields CDR1 MGHDK and CDR2 SYGVNS. Unmatched junction bases numbered 4, after V lost 8 bases and J lost 4 bases. CDR3 length: 12 amino acids. Based on the CDR3 plus reference TRBV25-1 and TRBJ1-1, the full variable domain is EADIYQTPRYLVIGTGKKITLECSQTMGHDKMYWYQQDPGMELHLIHYSYGVNSTEKGDLSSESTVSRIRTEHFPLTLESARPSHTSQYLCASPGGVTEAFFGQGTRLTVV.

This chain links TRBV7-2 with TRBJ1-5; D gene uncertain. CDR3 length: 13 amino acids. The germline V gene encodes CDR1 SGHTA and CDR2 FQGNSA. Trimming pared 5 bases from V and 7 bases from J, leaving 12 bases between. Here the CDR3 DNA reads TGTGCCAGCAGCCTACTTCAAGGGCAGCCCCAGCATTTT. Its translation: CASSLLQGQPQHF.

This clone was detected once. V and J are TRBV6-1 and TRBJ2-5; perhaps TRBD1 as D (6 bases). Germline CDR1 reads MNHNS; CDR2 reads SASEGT. The CDR3 consists of 13 residues. V lost 6 bases to trimming and J lost 6 bases, with 14 bases between them. For the CDR3, the DNA is TGTGCCAGCAGGGCAGGGGCCCCACAGACCCAGTACTTC. Protein product: CASRAGAPQTQYF.

This chain uses TRBV28 with TRBJ1-2, with D possibly matching TRBD1 (5 bases). The CDR3 loop spans 14 amino acids. CDR1 and CDR2 from the germline V gene are MDHEN and SYDVKM. Deletions cut 6 bases from V and 10 bases from J, with 21 bases between. The CDR3 region is CASSTFRDAAPYTF. The CDR3 DNA sequence: TGTGCCAGCAGCACATTCCGGGACGCAGCCCCCTACACCTTC.